There are a few counts of the clone carrying this TCR beta chain. Its cognate antigen is unknown. V dropped 5 bases and J dropped 4 bases, with 20 bases sitting between them. This CDR3 comprises 16 residues. CDR1 is SGHTA and CDR2 is FQGTGA in the germline V gene. The second PCR ran roughly 6 to 11 cycles with a sample-barcoded 5' primer and J-beta primers. TCRdb used MiXCR to reprocess the 5' RACE reads, holding one entry per CDR3 protein. Of approximately 800,000 distinct CDR3 sequences in the sample, just under 25% were seen once. The data originate from a study of blood T cells in healthy people across ages. Study outcomes and limitations: Comparison with aged donors showed that long-lived donors had more naive CD4+ cells and higher diversity.

This same sample was also part of a study on T cells of mothers and their children. As that study records: Donors were a few healthy Caucasian mothers and their six children. cDNA synthesis used all extracted RNA, about 1.6 ug per 15 ul. Mothers yielded over 8 million CDR3 reads, children about 2.8 million each.

The rearrangement links TRBV7-3 to TRBJ2-5; the D gene could be TRBD1 or TRBD2 (5 bases each). The source material was blood. This receptor was taken from a boy aged 5-17 years in good health. The CDR3 spells CASSPTGRGIVETQYF. The CDR3 nucleotides read TGTGCCAGCAGCCCCACAGGTCGGGGTATCGTAGAGACCCAGTACTTC.